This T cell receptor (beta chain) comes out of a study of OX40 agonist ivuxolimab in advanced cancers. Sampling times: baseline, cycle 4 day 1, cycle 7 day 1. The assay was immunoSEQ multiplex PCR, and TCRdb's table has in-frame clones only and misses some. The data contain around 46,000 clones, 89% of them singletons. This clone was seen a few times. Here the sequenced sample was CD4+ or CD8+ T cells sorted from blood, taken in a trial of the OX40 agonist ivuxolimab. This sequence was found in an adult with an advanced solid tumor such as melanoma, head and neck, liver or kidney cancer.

The CDR3: CASSPLGQETQYF. The CDR3 DNA reads TGTGCCAGCAGCCCATTAGGCCAAGAGACCCAGTACTTC. The chain couples TRBV13 to TRBJ2-5; D is undetermined. Between the trimmed V and J ends, which lost 5 bases and 1 base, there was a span of 8 bases. The CDR3 is 13 amino acids. The germline V gene encodes CDR1 PRHDT and CDR2 FYEKMQ (reference sequence).